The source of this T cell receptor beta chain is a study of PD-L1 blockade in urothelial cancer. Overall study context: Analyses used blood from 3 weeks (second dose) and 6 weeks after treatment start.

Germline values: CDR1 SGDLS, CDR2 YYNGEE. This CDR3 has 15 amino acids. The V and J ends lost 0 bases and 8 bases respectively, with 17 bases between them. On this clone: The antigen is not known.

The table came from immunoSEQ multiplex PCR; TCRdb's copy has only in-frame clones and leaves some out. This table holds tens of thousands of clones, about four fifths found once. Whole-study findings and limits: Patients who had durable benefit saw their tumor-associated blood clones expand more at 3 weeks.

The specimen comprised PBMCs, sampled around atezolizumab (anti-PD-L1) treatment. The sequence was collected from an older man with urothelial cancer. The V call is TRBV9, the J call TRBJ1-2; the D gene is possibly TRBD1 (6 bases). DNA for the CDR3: TGTGCCAGCAGCGTAGACTCGAGACAGGTCGGCGGCTACACCTTC. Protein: CASSVDSRQVGGYTF.